What follows is one TCR beta chain and its context. Its cognate antigen is unknown. The data belong to a study of a mutant IDH1 vaccine in newly diagnosed glioma. The overall study: First vaccine doses came 4-6 weeks after radiotherapy alone, or with temozolomide cycles.

The assay was immunoSEQ multiplex PCR, and TCRdb's table has in-frame clones only and misses some. The sample has over 60,000 clones; about nine tenths are singletons. Time point of the sample: week 11, during vaccination. Each dose delivered 300 ug of mutant IDH1 20-mer peptide subcutaneously with imiquimod. Germline V gives CDR1 MDHEN, CDR2 SYDVKM. V lost 6 bases to trimming and J lost 12 bases, with 14 bases between them. The CDR3 loop spans 11 amino acids. The sequencing used PBMCs, collected from a glioma patient whose treatment included an IDH1 peptide vaccine. This TCR was recovered from a man aged 40-55 years with glioma. This chain uses TRBV28 with TRBJ1-2; the D gene is possibly TRBD1 (6 bases). The CDR3 DNA sequence: TGTGCCAGCAGGGAAGGGGGATTTCACACCTTC. Encoded protein: CASREGGFHTF.